Given below is one T cell receptor (beta chain) in context. Authors' analysis steps: Amplification of reference gene primers provided the estimated nucleated cell counts. Method: immunoSEQ multiplex PCR; TCRdb's copy keeps in-frame clones and lacks some. V, J and clone size are those of that table, while D and trimming were read from the DNA. The sample records about 150,000 clones, 87% being singletons. This sample is drawn from a study of blood T cell repertoires in COVID-19. Study summary: PBMCs, B-cell-depleted T cells, or T cells provided the cDNA or gDNA that made up the material.

The V gene lost 3 bases and the J gene lost 3 bases, with 11 bases spanning the gap. CDR1 and CDR2 from the germline V gene are LGHNA and YSLEER. The CDR3 length is 15 residues. The chain links TRBV4-3 to TRBJ1-4; maybe TRBD1 (6 bases). The receptor was isolated from an older woman with active or convalescent COVID-19. Sample: peripheral blood. CDR3 protein: CASSHVQGPNEKLFF. The CDR3 DNA reads TGCGCCAGCAGCCATGTACAGGGACCTAATGAAAAACTGTTTTTT.